Below, 7 T cell receptor beta chains from the same sample are listed, as sequenced in a study of TIL therapy for anti-PD-1-resistant metastatic lung cancer. The immunoSEQ assay was v3. TCRdb's table, derived via immunoSEQ multiplex PCR, lists solely in-frame clones and lacks some. The table has tens of thousands of clones, 65% to 90% seen once. Noted time point: pre-treatment sample, taken before nivolumab and TIL therapy. The sample was blood, taken at baseline. These receptor sequences come from a person aged 25-85 years with non-small cell lung cancer.

The genes are TRBV4-3 and TRBJ2-3; 11 positions agree with TRBD2. This CDR3 region has 15 residues. The V gene's germline CDR1 is LGHNA and CDR2 YSLEER. With 4 bases clipped from V and 4 bases from J, the junction kept 4 bases outside the gene matches. CDR3 in DNA: TGCGCCAGCAGCCCACTAGCGGGAGACGCAGATACGCAGTATTTT. It encodes CASSPLAGDADTQYF.

The chain has TRBV11-2 and TRBJ2-1; D uncertain. Between the trimmed V and J ends, which lost 0 bases and 6 bases, there was a span of 6 bases. Germline lookup yields CDR1 SGHAT and CDR2 FQNNGV. The CDR3 has 13 amino acids. CDR3 region: CASSLEGFNEQFF. For the CDR3, the DNA is TGTGCCAGCAGCTTAGAAGGATTCAATGAGCAGTTCTTC. The full variable domain, in which reference TRBV11-2 and TRBJ2-1 provide the parts outside the CDR3, is EAGVAQSPRYKIIEKRQSVAFWCNPISGHATLYWYQQILGQGPKLLIQFQNNGVVDDSQLPKDRFSAERLKGVDSTLKIQPAKLEDSAVYLCASSLEGFNEQFFGPGTRLTVL.

A few counts support this clone. The chain joins TRBV7-9 to TRBJ1-5; TRBD1 might be the D (6 bases). Trimming pared 4 bases from V and 7 bases from J, leaving 14 bases between. This CDR3 is built from 14 residues. Germline V gene sequence: CDR1 SEHNR, CDR2 FQNEAQ (reference sequence). The CDR3 sequence: CASSSVNRDQPQHF. In nucleotides, the CDR3 is TGTGCCAGCAGCTCCGTTAACAGGGACCAGCCCCAGCATTTT. The complete variable domain, with remaining parts taken from reference TRBV7-9 and TRBJ1-5, reads DTGVSQNPRHKITKRGQNVTFRCDPISEHNRLYWYRQTLGQGPEFLTYFQNEAQLEKSRLLSDRFSAERPKGSFSTLEIQRTEQGDSAMYLCASSSVNRDQPQHFGDGTRLSIL.

The CDR3 loop is CASSKRGDRGYRFPNYEQYF. Here the CDR3 DNA reads TGTGCCAGCAGCAAAAGAGGGGACAGGGGTTATCGTTTCCCCAACTACGAGCAGTACTTC. This rearrangement joins TRBV21-1 to TRBJ2-7; the D call TRBD1 from the table was never checked on the DNA. TRBV21-1 is labeled a pseudogene. This CDR3 spans 20 amino acids.

The rearrangement joins TRBV4-3 to TRBJ1-4; D unclear. Trimming took 2 bases from V and 2 from J, leaving 9 bases between them. The CDR3 length is 15 residues. Germline lookup yields CDR1 LGHNA and CDR2 YSLEER. The DNA for the CDR3 is TGCGCCAGCAGCCAACCCGGCGGGACTAATGAAAAACTGTTTTTT. It encodes CASSQPGGTNEKLFF.

V is TRBV10-2 and J is TRBJ2-3; the match to TRBD2 covers 7 bases. CDR1 is WSHSY and CDR2 is SAAADI in the germline V gene. Trimming at V came to 2 bases and at J to 2 bases, leaving 10 bases not matched to a gene. The CDR3 loop spans 17 amino acids. The CDR3 protein is CASSEPRGVALTDTQYF. The CDR3 DNA follows: TGCGCCAGCAGTGAGCCCCGGGGGGTCGCCCTCACAGATACGCAGTATTTT.

This chain connects TRBV27 to TRBJ2-7; TRBD1 matches at 8 bases. The CDR3 covers 13 residues. The V and J ends lost 6 bases and 0 bases, in that order; junction bases with no gene match: 1. Germline loops: CDR1 MNHEY, CDR2 SMNVEV (reference sequence). As DNA, the CDR3 is TGTGCCAGCAGGGACAGGGACTCCTACGAGCAGTACTTC. Translation gives CASRDRDSYEQYF.